The 12 T cell receptor beta chains reported below all come from one sample, sequenced in a study of OX40 agonist ivuxolimab in advanced cancers. Receptor amplification or capture employed the immunoSEQ multiplex PCR assay. The table was pulled from immuneACCESS by TCRdb, which kept in-frame rearrangements only. Such tables lose some clones; where checked, under half of the loss comes from unresolved V genes, and the rest has no known cause. The sample table contains tens of thousands of clones; only one count was recorded for roughly 94% of them. 9% to 15% of the sample belongs to the ten largest clones. The specimen comprised CD4+ or CD8+ T cells sorted from blood, sampled in a trial of the OX40 agonist ivuxolimab. These receptors were obtained from an adult with an advanced solid tumor such as melanoma, head and neck, liver or kidney cancer.

By share of the sample, this clone is medium-sized. This chain uses TRBV7-6 with TRBJ1-5; D call uncertain. The CDR3 runs 14 residues. CDR1 is SGHVS and CDR2 is FNYEAQ in the germline V gene. Trimming removed 5 bases at V and 3 bases at J, with 11 bases between. This chain's CDR3 is CASSAFGYNQPQHF. The CDR3 nucleotides read TGTGCCAGCAGCGCCTTCGGTTACAATCAGCCCCAGCATTTT.

J is TRBJ2-2 and V is TRBV27; the match to TRBD2 covers 9 bases. After removal of 2 bases from V and 5 bases from J, the junction contained 9 bases not matched to a gene. The CDR3 covers 17 residues. Germline assignment: CDR1 MNHEY and CDR2 SMNVEV (reference sequence). This chain's CDR3 is CASSLVPSGKGTGELFF. CDR3 nucleotides: TGTGCCAGCAGTTTAGTTCCTAGCGGGAAGGGGACCGGGGAGCTGTTTTTT.

V is TRBV27 and J is TRBJ2-3; tentative D call: TRBD1 (6 bases). The CDR3 totals 16 residues. The germline V and J ends were trimmed by 3 bases and 6 bases, with 19 bases remaining between them. The V gene's germline CDR1 is MNHEY and CDR2 SMNVEV (reference sequence). For the CDR3, the DNA is TGTGCCAGCAGTTTTGCGACAGGCCCCACATCCGATACGCAGTATTTT. It specifies CASSFATGPTSDTQYF.

The chain uses TRBV5-4 and TRBJ2-3; 7 bases are shared with TRBD2. Looked up from germline, CDR1 is SGHNT and CDR2 is YYREEE (reference sequence). With V trimmed by 4 bases and J by 6 bases, 11 bases remained unmatched. This CDR3 is 15 amino acids long. The CDR3 protein is CASSPGLAALDTQYF. The DNA for the CDR3 is TGTGCCAGCAGCCCCGGCCTAGCGGCCTTGGATACGCAGTATTTT.

This clone was seen once. The rearrangement uses TRBV9 and TRBJ2-7; D is perhaps TRBD2 (6 bases). CDR1 SGDLS and CDR2 YYNGEE come from the germline V gene. The CDR3 length is 13 residues. With 5 bases removed from V and 1 base from J, the gap between germline ends came to 10 bases. As DNA, the CDR3 is TGTGCCAGCAGTTCTAGCGATTCCTACGAGCAGTACTTC. Amino acids: CASSSSDSYEQYF.

The chain links TRBV6-5 to TRBJ2-7; possibly TRBD1 for D (5 bases). V was pared by 4 bases and J by 2 bases, with 9 bases between. In germline, CDR1 is MNHEY, CDR2 SVGAGI. The CDR3 has 13 amino acids. DNA for the CDR3: TGTGCCAGCAGTTCGGGCAGGGCCTACGAGCAGTACTTC. Protein product: CASSSGRAYEQYF.

The chain employs TRBV28 and TRBJ1-3; a possible D gene is TRBD1 (5 bases). Trimming removed 5 bases at V and 4 bases at J, with 15 bases between. The CDR3 extends over 15 amino acids. Germline CDR1 reads MDHEN; CDR2 reads SYDVKM. The CDR3 spells CASSPQTVLGNTIYF. Written as DNA, the CDR3 is TGTGCCAGCAGTCCCCAGACAGTGTTAGGAAACACCATATATTTT.

The chain employs TRBV4-1 and TRBJ2-7; the D is unclear. This CDR3 is 15 amino acids long. Trimming pared 0 bases from V and 0 bases from J, leaving 9 bases between. Germline-derived CDR1 and CDR2 are MGHRA and YSYEKL. The CDR3 nucleotides read TGCGCCAGCAGCCAAGACAGGTACAGCTCCTACGAGCAGTACTTC. Its translation is CASSQDRYSSYEQYF.

V and J are TRBV28 and TRBJ2-7; D is perhaps TRBD2 (6 bases). Trimming shortened V by 3 bases and J by 0 bases, and 12 bases separated the two germline ends. CDR3 length equals 15 residues. Germline values: CDR1 MDHEN, CDR2 SYDVKM. CDR3 bases: TGTGCCAGCAGTTTCCGCGGGACCCGCTCCTACGAGCAGTACTTC. Its protein product is CASSFRGTRSYEQYF.

The chain employs TRBV5-4 and TRBJ2-7, with 11 bases matching TRBD2. The germline CDR1 and CDR2 sequences are SGHNT and YYREEE (reference sequence). With V trimmed by 2 bases and J by 7 bases, 5 bases remained unmatched. This CDR3 is built from 14 residues. DNA for the CDR3: TGTGCCAGCAGCTTCTTAGCGGGAGGGGAGGAGCAGTACTTC. Amino acids: CASSFLAGGEEQYF.

This chain joins TRBV7-3 and TRBJ1-5, with D uncertain. This CDR3 is built from 17 residues. V gave up 4 bases and J gave up 6 bases, with 22 bases separating them. Germline V lookup: CDR1 SGHTA, CDR2 FQGTGA. CDR3 DNA sequence: TGTGCCAGCAGCTCTCCCCCAGATGGGAGGGTACGTCAGCCCCAGCATTTT. The encoded protein is CASSSPPDGRVRQPQHF.

The V gene is TRBV9, the J gene TRBJ2-1; 9 bases are a match to TRBD2. V shed 5 bases, J shed 6 bases, and the junction held 12 bases outside the gene matches. This CDR3 is built from 16 residues. The V gene's germline CDR1 is SGDLS and CDR2 YYNGEE. CDR3 protein: CASSMGGLAGTNEQFF. Here the CDR3 DNA reads TGTGCCAGCAGTATGGGGGGGCTAGCGGGAACCAATGAGCAGTTCTTC. Drawing the rest from reference TRBV9 and TRBJ2-1, the complete variable domain is DSGVTQTPKHLITATGQRVTLRCSPRSGDLSVYWYQQSLDQGLQFLIQYYNGEERAKGNILERFSAQQFPDLHSELNLSSLELGDSALYFCASSMGGLAGTNEQFFGPGTRLTVL.